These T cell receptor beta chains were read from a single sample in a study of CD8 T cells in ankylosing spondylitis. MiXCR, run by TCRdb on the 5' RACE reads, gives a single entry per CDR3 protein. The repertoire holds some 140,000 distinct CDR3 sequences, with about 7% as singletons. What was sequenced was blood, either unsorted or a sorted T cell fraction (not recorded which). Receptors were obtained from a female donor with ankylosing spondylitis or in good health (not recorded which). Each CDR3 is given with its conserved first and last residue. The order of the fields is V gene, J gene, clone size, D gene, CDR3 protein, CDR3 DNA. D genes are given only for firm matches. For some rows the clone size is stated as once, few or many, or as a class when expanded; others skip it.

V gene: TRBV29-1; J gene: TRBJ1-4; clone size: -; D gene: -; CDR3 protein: CSVGYRASNEKLFF; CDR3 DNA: TGCAGCGTTGGATACAGGGCTTCTAATGAAAAACTGTTTTTT
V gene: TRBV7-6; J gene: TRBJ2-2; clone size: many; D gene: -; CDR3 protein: CASSPLASGGELFF; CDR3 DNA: TGTGCCAGCAGCCCGCTAGCGTCTGGCGGGGAGCTGTTTTTT
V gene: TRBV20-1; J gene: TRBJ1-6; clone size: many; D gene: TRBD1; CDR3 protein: CSAIQGAANSPLHF; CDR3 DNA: TGCAGTGCAATTCAGGGGGCTGCTAATTCACCCCTCCACTTT
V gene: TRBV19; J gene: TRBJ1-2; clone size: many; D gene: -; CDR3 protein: CASNTGMRGYGYTF; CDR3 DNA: TGTGCCAGTAATACAGGGATGCGTGGCTATGGCTACACCTTC
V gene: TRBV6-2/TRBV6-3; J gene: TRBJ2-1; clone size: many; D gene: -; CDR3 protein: CASTWDSIYNEQFF; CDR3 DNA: TGTGCCAGCACCTGGGACTCCATCTACAATGAGCAGTTCTTC
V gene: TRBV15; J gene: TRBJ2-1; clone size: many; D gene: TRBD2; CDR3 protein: CATSRVRLAGDNEQFF; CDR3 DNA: TGTGCCACCAGCAGAGTGAGACTAGCGGGAGACAATGAGCAGTTCTTC
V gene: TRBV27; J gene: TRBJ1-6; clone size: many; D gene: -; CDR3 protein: CASGRDAYNSPLHF; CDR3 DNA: TGTGCCAGCGGCAGGGACGCCTATAATTCACCCCTCCACTTT
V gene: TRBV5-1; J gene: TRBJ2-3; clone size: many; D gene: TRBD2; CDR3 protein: CASRRGPSGASTDTQYF; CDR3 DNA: TGCGCCAGCCGGAGGGGCCCTAGCGGGGCTAGCACAGATACGCAGTATTTT
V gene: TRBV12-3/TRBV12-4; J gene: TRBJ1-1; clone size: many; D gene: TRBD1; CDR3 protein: CASSRTGGSSTEAFF; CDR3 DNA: TGTGCCAGCAGTCGCACAGGGGGCTCGAGCACTGAAGCTTTCTTT
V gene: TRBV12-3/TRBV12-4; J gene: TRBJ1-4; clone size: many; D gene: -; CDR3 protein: CASSTRGGDEKLFF; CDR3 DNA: TGTGCCAGCAGCACTCGGGGGGGGGACGAAAAACTGTTTTTT
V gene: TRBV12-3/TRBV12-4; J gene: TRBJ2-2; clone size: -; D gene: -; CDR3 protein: CASSPPRRNTGELFF; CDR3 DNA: TGTGCCAGCAGCCCCCCCCGGAGGAACACCGGGGAGCTGTTTTTT